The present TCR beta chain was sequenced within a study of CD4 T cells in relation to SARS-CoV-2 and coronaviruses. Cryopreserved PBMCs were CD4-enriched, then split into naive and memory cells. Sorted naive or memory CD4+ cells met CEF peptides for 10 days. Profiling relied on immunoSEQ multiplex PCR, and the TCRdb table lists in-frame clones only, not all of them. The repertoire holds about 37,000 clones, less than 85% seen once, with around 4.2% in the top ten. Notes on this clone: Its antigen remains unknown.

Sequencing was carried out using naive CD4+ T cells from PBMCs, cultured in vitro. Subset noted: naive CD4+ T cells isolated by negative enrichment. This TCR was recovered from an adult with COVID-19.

For the CDR3, the DNA is TGTGCCAGCAGTTACGGGAGTCTCTATGAGCAGTTCTTC. Translated: CASSYGSLYEQFF. The V gene is TRBV6-2 or TRBV6-3, the J gene TRBJ2-1, with D possibly being TRBD2 (5 bases). CDR1 and CDR2 from the germline V gene are MNHEY and SVGEGT. The CDR3 totals 13 residues. The V end lost 2 bases, the J end lost 8 bases, and 10 bases lay between the germline ends.